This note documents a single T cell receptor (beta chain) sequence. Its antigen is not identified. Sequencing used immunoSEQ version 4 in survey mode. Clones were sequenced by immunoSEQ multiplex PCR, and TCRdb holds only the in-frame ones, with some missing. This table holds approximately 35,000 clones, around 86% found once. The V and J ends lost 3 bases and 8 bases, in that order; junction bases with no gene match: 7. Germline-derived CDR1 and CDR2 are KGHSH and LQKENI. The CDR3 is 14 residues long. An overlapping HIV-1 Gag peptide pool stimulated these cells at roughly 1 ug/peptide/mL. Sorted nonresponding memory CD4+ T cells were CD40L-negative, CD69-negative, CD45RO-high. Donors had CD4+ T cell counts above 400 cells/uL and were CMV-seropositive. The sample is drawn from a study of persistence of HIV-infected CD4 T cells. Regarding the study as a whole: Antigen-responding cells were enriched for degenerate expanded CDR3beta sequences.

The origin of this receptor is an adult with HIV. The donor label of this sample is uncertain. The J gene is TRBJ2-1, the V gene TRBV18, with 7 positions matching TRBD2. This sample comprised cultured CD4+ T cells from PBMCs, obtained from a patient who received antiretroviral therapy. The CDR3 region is CASSPQRGVDEQFF. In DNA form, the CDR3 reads TGTGCCAGCTCACCTCAACGGGGGGTCGATGAGCAGTTCTTC. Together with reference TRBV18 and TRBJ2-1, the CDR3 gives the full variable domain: NAGVMQNPRHLVRRRGQEARLRCSPMKGHSHVYWYRQLPEEGLKFMVYLQKENIIDESGMPKERFSAEFPKEGPSILRIQQVVRGDSAAYFCASSPQRGVDEQFFGPGTRLTVL.